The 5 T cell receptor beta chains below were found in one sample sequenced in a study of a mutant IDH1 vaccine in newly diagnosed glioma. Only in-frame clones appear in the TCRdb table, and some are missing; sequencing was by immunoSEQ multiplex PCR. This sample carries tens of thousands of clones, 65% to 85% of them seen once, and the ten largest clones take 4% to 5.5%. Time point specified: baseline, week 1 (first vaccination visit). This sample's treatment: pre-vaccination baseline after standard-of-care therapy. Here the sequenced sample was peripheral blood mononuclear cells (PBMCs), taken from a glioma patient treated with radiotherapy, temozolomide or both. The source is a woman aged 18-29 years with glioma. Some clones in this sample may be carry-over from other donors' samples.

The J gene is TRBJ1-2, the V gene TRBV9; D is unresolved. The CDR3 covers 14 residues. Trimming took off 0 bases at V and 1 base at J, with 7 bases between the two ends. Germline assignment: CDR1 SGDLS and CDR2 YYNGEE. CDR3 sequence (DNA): TGTGCCAGCAGCGTAGGACGGGTTAACTATGGCTACACCTTC. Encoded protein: CASSVGRVNYGYTF.

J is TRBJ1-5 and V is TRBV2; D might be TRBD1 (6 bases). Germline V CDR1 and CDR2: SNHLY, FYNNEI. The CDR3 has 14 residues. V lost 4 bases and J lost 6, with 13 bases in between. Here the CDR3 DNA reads TGTGCCAGCAGTGGGGTAGTGGGGGCTCAGCCCCAGCATTTT. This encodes CASSGVVGAQPQHF.

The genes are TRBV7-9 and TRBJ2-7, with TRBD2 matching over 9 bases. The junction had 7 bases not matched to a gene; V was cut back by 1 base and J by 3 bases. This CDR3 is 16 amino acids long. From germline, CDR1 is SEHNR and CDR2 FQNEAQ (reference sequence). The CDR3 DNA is TGTGCCAGCAGCTTAGAGGTCCTAGCGGGAAGCTACGAGCAGTACTTC. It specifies CASSLEVLAGSYEQYF. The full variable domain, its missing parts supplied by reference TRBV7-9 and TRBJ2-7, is DTGVSQNPRHKITKRGQNVTFRCDPISEHNRLYWYRQTLGQGPEFLTYFQNEAQLEKSRLLSDRFSAERPKGSFSTLEIQRTEQGDSAMYLCASSLEVLAGSYEQYFGPGTRLTVT.

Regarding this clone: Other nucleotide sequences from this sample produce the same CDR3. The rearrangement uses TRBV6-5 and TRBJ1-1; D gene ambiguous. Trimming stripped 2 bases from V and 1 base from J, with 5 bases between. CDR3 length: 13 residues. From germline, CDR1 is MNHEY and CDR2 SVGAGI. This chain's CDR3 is CASSYGGNTEAFF. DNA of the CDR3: TGTGCCAGCAGTTACGGAGGGAACACTGAAGCTTTCTTT.

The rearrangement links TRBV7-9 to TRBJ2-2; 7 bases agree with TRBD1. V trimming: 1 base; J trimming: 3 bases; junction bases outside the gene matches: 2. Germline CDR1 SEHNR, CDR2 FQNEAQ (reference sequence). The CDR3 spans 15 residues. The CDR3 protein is CASSLDRGYTGELFF. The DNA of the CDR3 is TGTGCCAGCAGCTTAGACAGGGGTTACACCGGGGAGCTGTTTTTT.